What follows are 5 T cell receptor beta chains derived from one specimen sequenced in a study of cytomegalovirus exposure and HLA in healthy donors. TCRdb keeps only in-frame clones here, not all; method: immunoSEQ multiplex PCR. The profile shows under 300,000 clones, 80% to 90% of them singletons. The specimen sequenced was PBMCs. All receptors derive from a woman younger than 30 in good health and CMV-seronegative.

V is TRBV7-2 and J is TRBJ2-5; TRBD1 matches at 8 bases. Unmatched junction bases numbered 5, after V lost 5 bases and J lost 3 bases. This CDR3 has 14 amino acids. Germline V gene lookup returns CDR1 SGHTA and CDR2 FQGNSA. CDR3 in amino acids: CASSRGQGKETQYF. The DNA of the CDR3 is TGTGCCAGCAGCCGAGGACAGGGCAAAGAGACCCAGTACTTC. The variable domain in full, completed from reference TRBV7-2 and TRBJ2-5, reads GAGVSQSPSNKVTEKGKDVELRCDPISGHTALYWYRQSLGQGLEFLIYFQGNSAPDKSGLPSDRFSAERTGGSVSTLTIQRTQQEDSAVYLCASSRGQGKETQYFGPGTRLLVL.

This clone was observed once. The CDR3 here is CASSLGGADTDTQYF. DNA for the CDR3: TGTGCCAGCAGTTTAGGAGGGGCGGACACAGATACGCAGTATTTT. V gene TRBV28 combines with J gene TRBJ2-3, with D perhaps matching TRBD2 (6 bases). The CDR3 is made up of 15 amino acids. V was cut by 2 bases and J by 2 bases, with 11 bases left in between. Germline CDR1 is MDHEN and CDR2 is SYDVKM.

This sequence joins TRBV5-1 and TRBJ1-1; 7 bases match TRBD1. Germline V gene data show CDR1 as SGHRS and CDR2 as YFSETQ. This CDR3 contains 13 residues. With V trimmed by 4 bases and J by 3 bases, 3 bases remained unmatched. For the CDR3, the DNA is TGCGCCAGCAGCGCCGACAGGGACACTGAAGCTTTCTTT. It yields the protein CASSADRDTEAFF.

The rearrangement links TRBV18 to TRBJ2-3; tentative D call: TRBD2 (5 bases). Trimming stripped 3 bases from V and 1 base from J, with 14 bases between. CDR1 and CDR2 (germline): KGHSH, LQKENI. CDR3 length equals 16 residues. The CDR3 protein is CASSPRVSGGTDTQYF. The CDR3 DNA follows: TGTGCCAGCTCACCTCGTGTCAGCGGAGGCACAGATACGCAGTATTTT.

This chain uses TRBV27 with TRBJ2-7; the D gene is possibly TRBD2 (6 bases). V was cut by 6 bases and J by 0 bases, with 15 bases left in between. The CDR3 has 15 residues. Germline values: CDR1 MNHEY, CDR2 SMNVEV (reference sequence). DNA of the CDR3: TGTGCCAGCAGCCGGGACTGGGAGAGCTCCTACGAGCAGTACTTC. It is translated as CASSRDWESSYEQYF.